This record looks at one T cell receptor beta chain sequence and its context. TCRdb's copy holds only in-frame clones and misses some; the assay was immunoSEQ multiplex PCR. The table lists fewer than 3 million clones, about nine tenths of them singletons, with about 0.41% in the top ten. This record belongs to a study of shared clonotypes between healthy human individuals. The germline V gene encodes CDR1 MGHDK and CDR2 SYGVNS. This CDR3 has 15 amino acids. V was pared by 3 bases and J by 0 bases, with 10 bases between. This sequence joins TRBV25-1 and TRBJ2-3; tentative D call: TRBD2 (5 bases). The source of this sequence is a man aged 18 to 35 in good health. Some clones in this sample may be carry-over from other donors' samples. Sample: naive CD4+ T cells from PBMCs. Stated subset: CD45RA+ positively selected. CDR3 in DNA: TGTGCCAGCAGTGATGCGAGGGATAGCACAGATACGCAGTATTTT. The encoded protein is CASSDARDSTDTQYF. Together with reference TRBV25-1 and TRBJ2-3, the CDR3 gives the full variable domain: EADIYQTPRYLVIGTGKKITLECSQTMGHDKMYWYQQDPGMELHLIHYSYGVNSTEKGDLSSESTVSRIRTEHFPLTLESARPSHTSQYLCASSDARDSTDTQYFGPGTRLTVL.